This record looks at one TCR beta chain sequence and its context. Clones were sequenced by immunoSEQ multiplex PCR, and TCRdb holds only the in-frame ones, with some missing. The table has some 170,000 clones, about 85% seen once. Germline trimming cut 4 bases from V and 5 bases from J; bases unmatched to any gene: 7. This CDR3 region has 15 residues. Germline V CDR1 and CDR2: SGHRS, YFSETQ. This record comes from a study of blood T cell repertoires in COVID-19. The receptor was derived from a woman aged 55-75 years with acute or convalescent COVID-19. Sequencing was performed on peripheral blood. The chain carries TRBV5-1 and TRBJ2-5; 11 bases map to TRBD2. Here the CDR3 reads CASSGLAGGAETQYF. CDR3 DNA: TGCGCCAGCAGCGGTTTAGCGGGAGGGGCGGAGACCCAGTACTTC.